This TCR beta chain emerged from a study of early T cells in non-severe SARS-CoV-2 infection. Looking at the study overall: Bulk RNA from unsorted whole blood was sequenced; chains were unpaired. Study results and limitations: Private and CD4 specificities were missed by VDJdb matching, skewed to anti-spike CD8.

The protocol attached unique molecular identifiers to individual cDNA molecules. TCRdb re-called the 5' RACE reads with MiXCR, one entry per CDR3 protein. The data contain roughly 34,000 distinct CDR3 sequences, roughly 4.5% of them seen just once; the ten biggest clones take up approximately 8%. The table lists this clonotype with many counts. Its antigen remains unidentified. Sequences were obtained from whole blood. The receptor was isolated from an adult who was a healthcare worker with PCR-confirmed SARS-CoV-2 infection or an uninfected control (not recorded which).

In DNA, the CDR3 is TGTGCCAGCAGCGGGACAGGCCGTGGGCCCCAGCATTTT. Protein sequence: CASSGTGRGPQHF. This chain uses TRBV6-2 or TRBV6-3 with TRBJ1-5; 8 bases are a match to TRBD1. The CDR3 sequence is 13 residues long. J lost 9 bases, V lost 6 bases, and 7 bases had no gene match. Germline V gene data show CDR1 as MNHEY and CDR2 as SVGEGT.